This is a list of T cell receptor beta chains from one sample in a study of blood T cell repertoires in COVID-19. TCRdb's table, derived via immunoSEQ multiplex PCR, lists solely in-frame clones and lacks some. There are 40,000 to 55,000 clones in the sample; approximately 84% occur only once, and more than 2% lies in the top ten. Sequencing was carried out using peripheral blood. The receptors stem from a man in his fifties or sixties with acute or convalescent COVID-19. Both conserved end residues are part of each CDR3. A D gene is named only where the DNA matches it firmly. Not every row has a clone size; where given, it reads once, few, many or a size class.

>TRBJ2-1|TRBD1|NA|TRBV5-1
TGCGCCAGCAGCACGACAGGGGGCCTTTACAATGAGCAGTTCTTC
CASSTTGGLYNEQFF
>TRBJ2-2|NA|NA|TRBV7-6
TGTGCCAGCAGCCAGATCCGGCCGGGGGTTGTGATCACCGGGGAGCTGTTTTTT
CASSQIRPGVVITGELFF
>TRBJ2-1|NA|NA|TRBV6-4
TGTGCCAGCAGTGAGATGGGGGGAGGCTACAATGAGCAGTTCTTC
CASSEMGGGYNEQFF
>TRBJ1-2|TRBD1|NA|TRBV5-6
TGTGCCAGCAGCTTGGTGCAGGGGGACTATGGCTACACCTTC
CASSLVQGDYGYTF
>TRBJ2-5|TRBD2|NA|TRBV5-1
TGCGCCAGCAGCACCACCGGGACTAGCGGACTCCAAGAGACCCAGTACTTC
CASSTTGTSGLQETQYF
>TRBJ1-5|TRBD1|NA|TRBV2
TGTGCCAGCAGCGCAAGACAGGGATCAGGGGACCAGCCCCAGCATTTT
CASSARQGSGDQPQHF
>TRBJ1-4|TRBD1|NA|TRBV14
TGTGCCAGCAGCCAAGGGTGGCAGGGGGCGTATGAAAAACTGTTTTTT
CASSQGWQGAYEKLFF
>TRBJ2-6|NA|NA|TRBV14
TGTGCCAGCAGCCTAGCTGGGGCCAACGTCCTGACTTTC
CASSLAGANVLTF
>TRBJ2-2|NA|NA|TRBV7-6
TGTGCCAGCAGCTCCCGGAGAGATTACACCGGGGAGCTGTTTTTT
CASSSRRDYTGELFF
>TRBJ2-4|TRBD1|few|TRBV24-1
TGTGCCACCAGTGACGCGACAGGGGGCGGTGACATTCAGTACTTC
CATSDATGGGDIQYF
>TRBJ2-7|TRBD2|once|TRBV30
TGTGCCTGGATGGGGGGGGGAGGCCCCTACGAGCAGTACTTC
CAWMGGGGPYEQYF
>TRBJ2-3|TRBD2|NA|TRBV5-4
TGTGCCAGCAGCTTGAGCCTAGCGGGAGGGGAGGGCGATACGCAGTATTTT
CASSLSLAGGEGDTQYF
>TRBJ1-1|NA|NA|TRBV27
TGTGCCAGCAGTTGGGGGGTGCGTGGCACTGAAGCTTTCTTT
CASSWGVRGTEAFF
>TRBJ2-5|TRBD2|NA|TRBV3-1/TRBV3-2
TGTGCCAGCAGCCAAGAGGTCGGGGGGGCCGGTGAGACCCAGTACTTC
CASSQEVGGAGETQYF
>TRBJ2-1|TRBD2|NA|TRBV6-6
TGTGCCAGCAGTTACCGAACGGGCGGGGGCAATGAGCAGTTCTTC
CASSYRTGGGNEQFF
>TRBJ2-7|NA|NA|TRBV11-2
TGTGCCAGCAGCCCAGTGAGGAGGGAAAGGGGGCGCGACTACGAGCAGTACTTC
CASSPVRRERGRDYEQYF
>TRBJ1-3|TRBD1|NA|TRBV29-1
TGCAGCGTCCTGACAGGGGGCGCGGTTGCTGGAAACACCATATATTTT
CSVLTGGAVAGNTIYF
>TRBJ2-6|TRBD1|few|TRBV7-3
TGTGCCAGCAGCTCCTCAGGGGGATCTCCTGGGGCCAACGTCCTGACTTTC
CASSSSGGSPGANVLTF